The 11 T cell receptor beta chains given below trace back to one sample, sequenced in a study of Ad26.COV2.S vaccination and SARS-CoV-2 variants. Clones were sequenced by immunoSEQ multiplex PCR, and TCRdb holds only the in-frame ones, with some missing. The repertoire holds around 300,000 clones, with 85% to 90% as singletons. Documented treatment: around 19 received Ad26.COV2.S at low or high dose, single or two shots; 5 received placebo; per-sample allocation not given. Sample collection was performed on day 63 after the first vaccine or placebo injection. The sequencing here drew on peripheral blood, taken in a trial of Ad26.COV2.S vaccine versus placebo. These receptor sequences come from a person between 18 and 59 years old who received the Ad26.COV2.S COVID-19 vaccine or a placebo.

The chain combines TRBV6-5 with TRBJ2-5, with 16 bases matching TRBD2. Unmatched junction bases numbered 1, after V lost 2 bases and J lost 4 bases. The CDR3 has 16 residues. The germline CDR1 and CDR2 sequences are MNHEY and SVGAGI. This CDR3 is CASSYGTSGRGETQYF. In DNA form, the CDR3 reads TGTGCCAGCAGTTACGGGACTAGCGGGAGGGGAGAGACCCAGTACTTC.

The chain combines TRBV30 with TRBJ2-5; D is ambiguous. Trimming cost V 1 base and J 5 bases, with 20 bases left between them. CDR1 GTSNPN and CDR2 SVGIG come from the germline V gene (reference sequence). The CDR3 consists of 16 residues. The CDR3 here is CAWSAPIGSWLETQYF. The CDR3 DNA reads TGTGCCTGGAGTGCCCCTATCGGTTCGTGGTTGGAGACCCAGTACTTC.

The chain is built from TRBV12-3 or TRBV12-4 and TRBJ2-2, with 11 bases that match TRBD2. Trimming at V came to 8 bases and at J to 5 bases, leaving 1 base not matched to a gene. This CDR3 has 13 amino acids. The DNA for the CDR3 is TGTGCCAGCCGGACTAGCGGGACCGGGGAGCTGTTTTTT. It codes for CASRTSGTGELFF.

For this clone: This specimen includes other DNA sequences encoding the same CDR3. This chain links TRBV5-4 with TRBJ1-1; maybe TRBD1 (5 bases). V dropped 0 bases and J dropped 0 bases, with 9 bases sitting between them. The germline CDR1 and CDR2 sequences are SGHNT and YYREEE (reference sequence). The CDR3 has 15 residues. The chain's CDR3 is CASSLGAGVNTEAFF. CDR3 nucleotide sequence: TGTGCCAGCAGCTTGGGTGCGGGGGTGAACACTGAAGCTTTCTTT.

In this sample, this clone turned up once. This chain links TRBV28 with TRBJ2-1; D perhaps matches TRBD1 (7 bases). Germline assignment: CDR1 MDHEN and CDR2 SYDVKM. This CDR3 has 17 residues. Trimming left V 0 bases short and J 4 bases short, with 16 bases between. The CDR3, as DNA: TGTGCCAGCAGTTTATGGACTTGGGACAGCGGGTACAATGAGCAGTTCTTC. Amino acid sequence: CASSLWTWDSGYNEQFF.

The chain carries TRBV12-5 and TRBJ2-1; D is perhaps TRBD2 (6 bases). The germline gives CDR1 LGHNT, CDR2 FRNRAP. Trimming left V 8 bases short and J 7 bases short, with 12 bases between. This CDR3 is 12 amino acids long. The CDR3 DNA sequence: TGTGCTAGTTCACGTGCGGGGAATGAGCAGTTCTTC. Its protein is CASSRAGNEQFF.

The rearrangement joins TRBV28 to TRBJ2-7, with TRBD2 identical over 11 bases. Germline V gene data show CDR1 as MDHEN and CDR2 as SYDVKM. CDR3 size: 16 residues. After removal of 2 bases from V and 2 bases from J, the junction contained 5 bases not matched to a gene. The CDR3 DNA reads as TGTGCCAGCAGTTTAGGAGTAGCGGGAGGGCCCTACGAGCAGTACTTC. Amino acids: CASSLGVAGGPYEQYF.

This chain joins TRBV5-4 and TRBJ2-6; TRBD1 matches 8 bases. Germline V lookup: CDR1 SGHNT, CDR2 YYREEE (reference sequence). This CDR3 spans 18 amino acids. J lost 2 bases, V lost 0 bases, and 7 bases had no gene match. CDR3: CASSLVGRGQAGANVLTF. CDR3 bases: TGTGCCAGCAGCTTGGTAGGCAGGGGGCAGGCTGGGGCCAACGTCCTGACTTTC.

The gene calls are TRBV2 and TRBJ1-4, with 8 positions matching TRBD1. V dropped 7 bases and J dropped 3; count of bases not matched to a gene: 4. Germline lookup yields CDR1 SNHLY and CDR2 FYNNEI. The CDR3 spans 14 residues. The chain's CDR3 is CASTPGQANEKLFF. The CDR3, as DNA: TGTGCCAGCACCCCGGGACAGGCTAATGAAAAACTGTTTTTT.

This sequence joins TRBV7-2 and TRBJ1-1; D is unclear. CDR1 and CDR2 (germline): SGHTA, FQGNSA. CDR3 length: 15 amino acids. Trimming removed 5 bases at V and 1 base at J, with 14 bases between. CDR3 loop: CASSPFRQSNTEAFF. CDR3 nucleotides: TGTGCCAGCAGCCCTTTCCGGCAGTCGAACACTGAAGCTTTCTTT.

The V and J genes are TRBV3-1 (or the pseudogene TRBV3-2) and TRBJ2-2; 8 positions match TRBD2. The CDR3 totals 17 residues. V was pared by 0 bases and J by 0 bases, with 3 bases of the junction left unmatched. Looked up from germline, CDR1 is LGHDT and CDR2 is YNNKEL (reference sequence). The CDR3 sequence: CASSQDSGAANTGELFF. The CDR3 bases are TGTGCCAGCAGCCAAGATAGCGGGGCTGCGAACACCGGGGAGCTGTTTTTT.